These 30 T cell receptor beta chains were sequenced from one sample in a study of cytomegalovirus exposure and HLA in healthy donors. The PCR contained 60 Vbeta and 13 Jbeta primers. Repertoires were generated with immunoSEQ multiplex PCR, while TCRdb's copy carries only in-frame clones and drops some. The top ten clones hold nearly 6% of a sample with around 60,000 clones, 75% to 85% of them seen once. Sequenced input: PBMCs. Receptors originate from a male donor in good health and CMV-seronegative.

This clone was seen once. The chain combines TRBV18 with TRBJ2-5; D is perhaps TRBD2 (6 bases). The CDR3 runs 13 residues. The V end was cut by 3 bases, the J end by 4 bases, with 9 bases between. Germline V gene data show CDR1 as KGHSH and CDR2 as LQKENI. CDR3 DNA sequence: TGTGCCAGCTCACCGGGGGGTGGAGAGACCCAGTACTTC. It specifies CASSPGGGETQYF.

The rearrangement uses TRBV9 and TRBJ1-4; D uncertain. Germline V lookup: CDR1 SGDLS, CDR2 YYNGEE. V was trimmed by 3 bases and J by 4 bases, leaving 4 bases between them. The CDR3 extends over 12 amino acids. DNA of the CDR3: TGTGCCAGCAGCGACGGTAATGAAAAACTGTTTTTT. Its protein is CASSDGNEKLFF.

The genes are TRBV5-1 and TRBJ2-3; 7 bases are shared with TRBD2. CDR3 length: 13 residues. Germline loops: CDR1 SGHRS, CDR2 YFSETQ. With 7 bases clipped from V and 2 bases from J, the junction kept 4 bases outside the gene matches. CDR3 DNA: TGCGCCAGCTACGGGGGGACCACAGATACGCAGTATTTT. Encoded protein: CASYGGTTDTQYF.

This chain links TRBV19 with TRBJ2-2; TRBD2 aligns across 14 bases. Trimming cost V 7 bases and J 3 bases; bases outside gene matches: 4. CDR1 and CDR2 from the germline V gene are LNHDA and SQIVND (reference sequence). The CDR3 length is 16 residues. CDR3 DNA sequence: TGTGCCAGTACCAGGACTAGCGGGGGGTACACCGGGGAGCTGTTTTTT. This encodes CASTRTSGGYTGELFF.

This chain uses TRBV19 with TRBJ1-2; a weak D match, TRBD1 (5 bases). CDR3 length: 13 residues. Trimming removed 7 bases from V and 4 bases from J, with 13 bases in between. Germline CDR1 and CDR2: LNHDA and SQIVND (reference sequence). This chain's CDR3 is CASTRPGGYGYTF. The CDR3 DNA sequence: TGTGCCAGTACCCGCCCGGGGGGCTATGGCTACACCTTC.

The V and J genes are TRBV19 and TRBJ1-4, with 8 bases aligning to TRBD1. Germline assignment: CDR1 LNHDA and CDR2 SQIVND (reference sequence). The CDR3 is made up of 16 amino acids. V gave up 3 bases and J gave up 2 bases; unmatched junction bases: 5. The CDR3 DNA follows: TGTGCCAGTAGTATCCGCACAGGGGGGACTAATGAAAAACTGTTTTTT. It encodes CASSIRTGGTNEKLFF. Supplemented by reference TRBV19 and TRBJ1-4, the full variable domain reads DGGITQSPKYLFRKEGQNVTLSCEQNLNHDAMYWYRQDPGQGLRLIYYSQIVNDFQKGDIAEGYSVSREKKESFPLTVTSAQKNPTAFYLCASSIRTGGTNEKLFFGSGTQLSVL.

V and J are TRBV9 and TRBJ2-3, with 12 bases identical to TRBD2. Trimming removed 0 bases from V and 6 bases from J; junction bases left unmatched: 8. The CDR3 runs to 17 residues. Germline V gene lookup returns CDR1 SGDLS and CDR2 YYNGEE. CDR3 loop: CASSVARLAGAGDTQYF. DNA of the CDR3: TGTGCCAGCAGCGTAGCGAGACTAGCGGGGGCCGGGGATACGCAGTATTTT.

As DNA, the CDR3 is TGCGCCAGCAGCGCCCACGGGACAGGGGAAACCGGGGAGCTGTTTTTT. Amino acid sequence: CASSAHGTGETGELFF. This chain connects TRBV4-3 to TRBJ2-2, with 10 bases matching TRBD1. From germline, CDR1 is LGHNA and CDR2 YSLEER. J gave up 5 bases and V 5 bases, and 8 bases lay outside the gene matches. The CDR3 is made up of 16 amino acids.

The gene calls are TRBV19 and TRBJ1-6; no firm D call. Per germline, CDR1 LNHDA and CDR2 SQIVND (reference sequence). Between the trimmed V and J ends, which lost 2 bases and 7 bases, there was a span of 3 bases. CDR3 size: 12 residues. The CDR3 DNA is TGTGCCAGTAGTATACAGAATTCACCCCTCCACTTT. Protein: CASSIQNSPLHF.

The J gene is TRBJ2-1, the V gene TRBV5-1; a weak D match, TRBD1 (6 bases). Per the germline V gene, CDR1 is SGHRS and CDR2 is YFSETQ. CDR3 size: 15 residues. Trimming removed 4 bases at V and 4 bases at J, with 15 bases between. Here the CDR3 DNA reads TGCGCCAGCAGCGGCTCCGGGACACCTTACAATGAGCAGTTCTTC. Translation: CASSGSGTPYNEQFF.

The chain links TRBV12-5 to TRBJ2-7; D may be TRBD2 (6 bases). V was clipped by 6 bases and J by 0 bases, with 12 bases between them. This CDR3 is 14 amino acids long. Germline V gives CDR1 LGHNT, CDR2 FRNRAP. Written as DNA, the CDR3 is TGTGCTAGTGGCCGGGACTCCAGCTCCTACGAGCAGTACTTC. Encoded protein: CASGRDSSSYEQYF. Full variable domain (outside the CDR3, taken from reference TRBV12-5 and TRBJ2-7): DARVTQTPRHKVTEMGQEVTMRCQPILGHNTVFWYRQTMMQGLELLAYFRNRAPLDDSGMPKDRFSAEMPDATLATLKIQPSEPRDSAVYFCASGRDSSSYEQYFGPGTRLTVT.

This chain links TRBV7-6 with TRBJ1-4, with 10 bases aligning to TRBD1. The germline gives CDR1 SGHVS, CDR2 FNYEAQ. The J segment lost 7 bases and the V segment lost 6 bases, leaving 5 bases of the junction unmatched. The CDR3 runs 14 residues. The CDR3 coding sequence is TGTGCCAGCAGTAGGGACAGGGGATTTGAAAAACTGTTTTTT. This encodes CASSRDRGFEKLFF.

J is TRBJ2-2 and V is TRBV5-6; TRBD1 aligns across 9 bases. The V and J ends lost 3 bases and 5 bases, in that order; junction bases with no gene match: 2. Germline V gene lookup returns CDR1 SGHDT and CDR2 YYEEEE. The CDR3 has 14 amino acids. The CDR3 here is CASSWDRETGELFF. DNA for the CDR3: TGTGCCAGCAGCTGGGACAGGGAAACCGGGGAGCTGTTTTTT. Based on the CDR3 plus reference TRBV5-6 and TRBJ2-2, the full variable domain is DAGVTQSPTHLIKTRGQQVTLRCSPKSGHDTVSWYQQALGQGPQFIFQYYEEEERQRGNFPDRFSGHQFPNYSSELNVNALLLGDSALYLCASSWDRETGELFFGEGSRLTVL.

This chain joins TRBV19 and TRBJ1-2; 10 bases are shared with TRBD1. V trimming: 3 bases; J trimming: 8 bases; junction bases outside the gene matches: 12. Looked up from germline, CDR1 is LNHDA and CDR2 is SQIVND (reference sequence). The CDR3 has 16 amino acids. CDR3 DNA sequence: TGTGCCAGTAGTATTAATCTATCGGGACAGGGGAACGGCTACACCTTC. As protein: CASSINLSGQGNGYTF.

The genes are TRBV19 and TRBJ2-3; tentative D call: TRBD2 (5 bases). CDR1 is LNHDA, CDR2 SQIVND, per germline (reference sequence). This CDR3 has 15 amino acids. The germline V and J ends were trimmed by 3 bases and 0 bases, with 10 bases remaining between them. In DNA, the CDR3 is TGTGCCAGTAGTATGAGGGTTTCTAGCACAGATACGCAGTATTTT. Translation gives CASSMRVSSTDTQYF.

The chain links TRBV7-2 to TRBJ2-7; TRBD1 matches at 9 bases. V gave up 8 bases and J gave up 5 bases; unmatched junction bases: 13. Germline CDR1 and CDR2: SGHTA and FQGNSA. This CDR3 spans 15 amino acids. CDR3 DNA sequence: TGTGCCAGCGCAACTAGAGGGACAGGGTTCAACGAGCAGTACTTC. Translating it yields CASATRGTGFNEQYF.

The rearrangement uses TRBV19 and TRBJ2-2; 7 nucleotides agree with TRBD1. CDR1 is LNHDA, CDR2 SQIVND, per germline (reference sequence). V lost 6 bases to trimming and J lost 9 bases; unmatched junction nucleotides: 1. There are 11 residues in the CDR3. The CDR3 protein is CASRDRRELFF. CDR3 in DNA: TGTGCCAGTAGGGACAGGCGGGAGCTGTTTTTT. Drawing the rest from reference TRBV19 and TRBJ2-2, the complete variable domain is DGGITQSPKYLFRKEGQNVTLSCEQNLNHDAMYWYRQDPGQGLRLIYYSQIVNDFQKGDIAEGYSVSREKKESFPLTVTSAQKNPTAFYLCASRDRRELFFGEGSRLTVL.

V gene TRBV9 combines with J gene TRBJ2-5; weak D call: TRBD2 (7 bases). Germline CDR1 and CDR2: SGDLS and YYNGEE. V gave up 0 bases and J gave up 4 bases, with 13 bases separating them. CDR3 length equals 15 residues. The CDR3 is CASSVEGGARETQYF. In nucleotides, the CDR3 is TGTGCCAGCAGCGTAGAGGGGGGGGCGAGAGAGACCCAGTACTTC. Drawing the rest from reference TRBV9 and TRBJ2-5, the complete variable domain is DSGVTQTPKHLITATGQRVTLRCSPRSGDLSVYWYQQSLDQGLQFLIQYYNGEERAKGNILERFSAQQFPDLHSELNLSSLELGDSALYFCASSVEGGARETQYFGPGTRLLVL.

The chain carries TRBV7-6 and TRBJ1-2; no clear D gene. Per the germline V gene, CDR1 is SGHVS and CDR2 is FNYEAQ. This CDR3 contains 13 residues. Trimming cost V 5 bases and J 6 bases, with 13 bases left between them. In DNA form, the CDR3 reads TGTGCCAGCAGCCGCAATTGGCAGGATGGCTACACCTTC. Its protein is CASSRNWQDGYTF.

This chain links TRBV5-1 with TRBJ2-3; a possible D gene is TRBD2 (7 bases). V was clipped by 0 bases and J by 1 base, with 12 bases between them. This CDR3 has 16 amino acids. Germline CDR1 reads SGHRS; CDR2 reads YFSETQ. The CDR3 sequence: CASSLVGGGRTDTQYF. The CDR3 nucleotides read TGCGCCAGCAGCTTGGTTGGGGGGGGCCGCACAGATACGCAGTATTTT.

In its sample, this clone was seen a few times. The chain carries TRBV4-3 and TRBJ2-2; the match to TRBD2 covers 7 bases. V was pared by 0 bases and J by 7 bases, with 11 bases of the junction left unmatched. CDR3 length: 17 amino acids. Germline CDR1 LGHNA, CDR2 YSLEER. This CDR3 is CASSQDVESGGSGELFF. The CDR3 nucleotides read TGCGCCAGCAGCCAAGATGTCGAGTCGGGAGGTAGCGGGGAGCTGTTTTTT.

This rearrangement joins TRBV6-6 to TRBJ2-7, with TRBD1 matching 9 bases. Germline V gene lookup returns CDR1 MNHNY and CDR2 SVGAGI (reference sequence). V lost 6 bases, J lost 4 bases, and 10 bases stayed unmatched. There are 15 residues in the CDR3. CDR3: CASSFRGQGIYEQYF. CDR3 coding DNA: TGTGCCAGCAGCTTTCGTGGACAGGGGATATACGAGCAGTACTTC.

V usage is TRBV4-3 and J usage is TRBJ2-1, with 14 bases fitting TRBD2. V lost 4 bases and J lost 9; bases outside the gene matches: 11. The CDR3 contains 17 residues. Germline-derived CDR1 and CDR2 are LGHNA and YSLEER. The CDR3 loop reads CASSLSGTSGGGGEQFF. The DNA of the CDR3 is TGCGCCAGCAGCCTGTCCGGGACTAGCGGGGGTGGGGGTGAGCAGTTCTTC.

This clone was detected a few times. The rearrangement uses TRBV30 and TRBJ1-2; D ambiguous. The CDR3 extends over 11 amino acids. Trimming removed 3 bases from V and 6 bases from J, with 8 bases in between. Germline V gene lookup returns CDR1 GTSNPN and CDR2 SVGIG (reference sequence). The CDR3 sequence: CAWSVLHGYTF. Here the CDR3 DNA reads TGTGCCTGGAGCGTTCTCCATGGCTACACCTTC.

For the CDR3, the DNA is TGTGCCAGCAGCTTGCACTCTGAGTTACTAGCCAAAAACATTCAGTACTTC. Its protein is CASSLHSELLAKNIQYF. The V gene is TRBV5-4, the J gene TRBJ2-4; D call uncertain. This CDR3 spans 17 amino acids. Looked up from germline, CDR1 is SGHNT and CDR2 is YYREEE (reference sequence). Trimming pared 1 base from V and 0 bases from J, leaving 14 bases between. The whole variable domain, filled in from reference TRBV5-4 and TRBJ2-4, reads ETGVTQSPTHLIKTRGQQVTLRCSSQSGHNTVSWYQQALGQGPQFIFQYYREEENGRGNFPPRFSGLQFPNYSSELNVNALELDDSALYLCASSLHSELLAKNIQYFGAGTRLSVL.

This chain connects TRBV19 to TRBJ1-1; D is unresolved. V lost 6 bases to trimming and J lost 0 bases, with 11 bases between them. This CDR3 has 14 amino acids. Germline CDR1 and CDR2: LNHDA and SQIVND (reference sequence). The CDR3 region has the DNA TGTGCCAGTAGACCCTCCTCAGTGAACACTGAAGCTTTCTTT. This codes for CASRPSSVNTEAFF.

In its sample, this clone was seen once. The rearrangement uses TRBV5-4 and TRBJ1-1; D perhaps matches TRBD1 (5 bases). Looked up from germline, CDR1 is SGHNT and CDR2 is YYREEE (reference sequence). CDR3 length equals 14 residues. Trimming removed 0 bases from V and 5 bases from J, with 11 bases in between. CDR3 loop: CASSLVGGPTEAFF. CDR3 bases: TGTGCCAGCAGCTTGGTCGGGGGACCGACTGAAGCTTTCTTT.

This chain links TRBV13 with TRBJ1-3; D is ambiguous. The CDR3 contains 16 residues. CDR1 is PRHDT, CDR2 FYEKMQ, per germline (reference sequence). Trimming shortened V by 1 base and J by 0 bases, and 10 bases separated the two germline ends. In DNA, the CDR3 is TGTGCCAGCAGCTTAGTCCCCGCAGGCTCTGGAAACACCATATATTTT. Translating it yields CASSLVPAGSGNTIYF.

This chain uses TRBV12-1 with TRBJ2-2; the D call TRBD1 from the table was never checked on the DNA. TRBV12-1 is recorded as a pseudogene. The CDR3 extends over 15 amino acids. The CDR3 loop reads CANSRGFSNTGELFF. Written as DNA, the CDR3 is TGTGCCAACTCGAGGGGGTTTTCGAACACCGGGGAGCTGTTTTTT.

The chain recombines TRBV10-3 with TRBJ1-3; TRBD1 might be the D (5 bases). V was clipped by 10 bases and J by 2 bases, with 21 bases between them. CDR3 length: 16 amino acids. Per germline, CDR1 ENHRY and CDR2 SYGVKD. CDR3 protein: CATAGPITFAGNTIYF. The DNA for the CDR3 is TGTGCCACCGCGGGACCCATAACATTTGCTGGAAACACCATATATTTT.